Listed below are T cell receptor beta chains from one sample, sequenced in a study of cytomegalovirus exposure and HLA in healthy donors. Libraries were prepared by immunoSEQ multiplex PCR; TCRdb keeps only in-frame clonotypes and omits some of them. The sample has 100,000 to 150,000 clones, and its top ten clones hold about 1.4%. Sequenced sample: PBMCs. The receptors were gathered from a woman in her thirties or forties in good health and CMV-seronegative. CDR3s include the opening cysteine and the closing phenylalanine or tryptophan. D genes are given only for firm matches.

v_gene	d_gene	j_gene	CDR3nt	CDR3aa
TRBV5-8	NA	TRBJ2-1	TGTGCCAGCAGCTTGGCCCGCTACAATGAGCAGTTCTTC	CASSLARYNEQFF
TRBV7-2	NA	TRBJ2-6	TGTGCCAGCACCCTTGGGGGCTCAGGGGCCAACGTCCTGACTTTC	CASTLGGSGANVLTF
TRBV19	NA	TRBJ2-7	TGTGCCAGTAGGATTGGAGCCGGATCCTACGAGCAGTACTTC	CASRIGAGSYEQYF
TRBV7-3	NA	TRBJ1-1	TGTGCCAGCTCCACAGCTTCGAACACTGAAGCTTTCTTT	CASSTASNTEAFF
TRBV7-2	TRBD2	TRBJ2-5	TGTGCCAGCAGCAGGGGACTAGCGGGGGGGTTCGGGGAGACCCAGTACTTC	CASSRGLAGGFGETQYF
TRBV11-2	TRBD1	TRBJ1-2	TGTGCCAGCAGCTGGACAGGGGGCTACTATGGCTACACCTTC	CASSWTGGYYGYTF
TRBV27	TRBD2	TRBJ2-7	TGTGCCAGCAGTTCCAGCCCGGGACTAGCCCCCTACGAGCAGTACTTC	CASSSSPGLAPYEQYF
TRBV4-2	TRBD2	TRBJ2-1	TGTGCCAGCAGCCCGACCCCGGGACTAGCGGTCCTCATCTACAATGAGCAGTTCTTC	CASSPTPGLAVLIYNEQFF
TRBV5-8	NA	TRBJ1-2	TGTGCCAGCAGCTTGGGCCTCGAGGTACTAAACTATGGCTACACCTTC	CASSLGLEVLNYGYTF
TRBV7-8	TRBD2	TRBJ2-5	TGTGCCAGCAGCTTTACTAGCGCCGAGGGGGAGACCCAGTACTTC	CASSFTSAEGETQYF
TRBV7-9	NA	TRBJ2-3	TGTGCCAGCAGCTTTCGAGGCGAGTGGGATACGCAGTATTTT	CASSFRGEWDTQYF
TRBV18	NA	TRBJ1-5	TGTGCCAGCTCACCACAATTTGCAGGGGGCAATCAGCCCCAGCATTTT	CASSPQFAGGNQPQHF
TRBV11-2	NA	TRBJ1-3	TGTGCCAGCAGCTTTGGACAGAGCTCTGGAAACACCATATATTTT	CASSFGQSSGNTIYF
TRBV4-3	TRBD1	TRBJ1-2	TGCGCCAGCAGCCGAGGAAAGGGGGCGAACTATGGCTACACCTTC	CASSRGKGANYGYTF
TRBV9	TRBD2	TRBJ2-1	TGTGCCAGCAGCGTGGTAGCGGGGGGGCGCAATGAGCAGTTCTTC	CASSVVAGGRNEQFF
TRBV7-2	NA	TRBJ1-1	TGTGCCAGCAGCACCGGGACACGGAGGACTGAAGCTTTCTTT	CASSTGTRRTEAFF
TRBV4-3	NA	TRBJ1-3	TGCGCCAGCAGCCAAGATCTGGCGGGGACGTCGAGCAGCACCATATATTTT	CASSQDLAGTSSSTIYF
TRBV19	NA	TRBJ1-3	TGTGCCAGTACCGGGGGAGACTCTGGAAACACCATATATTTT	CASTGGDSGNTIYF
TRBV2	TRBD2	TRBJ2-3	TGTGCCAGCAGGGTCGGGAGGGGAAGGGGCACAGATACGCAGTATTTT	CASRVGRGRGTDTQYF
TRBV7-8	TRBD1	TRBJ1-2	TGTGCCAGCAGCTTAGTAGGGACAGGGGGCATTAGCTATGGCTACACCTTC	CASSLVGTGGISYGYTF
TRBV7-3	NA	TRBJ2-5	TGTGCCAGCAGCTCAGGGTCAGAAGAGACCCAGTACTTC	CASSSGSEETQYF
TRBV4-1	NA	TRBJ1-1	TGTGCCAGCAGTTGGGATCCGGGAACCCGGGGGACTGAAGCTTTCTTT	CASSWDPGTRGTEAFF
TRBV5-1	TRBD1	TRBJ2-1	TGCGCCAGCAGCCTCCTACTGACAGGGGGCTCGTACAATGAGCAGTTCTTC	CASSLLLTGGSYNEQFF
TRBV7-2	TRBD2	TRBJ2-3	TGTGCCAGCAGCTTAGCGCGGGAGCGGCCCACAGATACGCAGTATTTT	CASSLARERPTDTQYF
TRBV9	TRBD1	TRBJ2-7	TGTGCCAGCAGCCCGGTGGGACAGAGCTCCTACGAGCAGTACTTC	CASSPVGQSSYEQYF
TRBV9	TRBD1	TRBJ2-1	TGTGCCAGCAGCGCCCGGGACAGACTTTACAATGAGCAGTTCTTC	CASSARDRLYNEQFF
TRBV6-1	NA	TRBJ1-2	TGTGCCAGCACCCCTGCGGGACGGGACAACTATGGCTACACCTTC	CASTPAGRDNYGYTF
TRBV14	NA	TRBJ2-1	TGTGCCAGCAGCCAAATGCGCGGATCCAATGAGCAGTTCTTC	CASSQMRGSNEQFF
TRBV4-2	NA	TRBJ1-2	TGTGCCAGCAGCCAAGAAACGGGAACCTATGGCTACACCTTC	CASSQETGTYGYTF
TRBV6-5	NA	TRBJ1-4	TGTGCCAGCAGCCCCGGTTGGGGGCGAGACGAAAAACTGTTTTTT	CASSPGWGRDEKLFF
TRBV7-9	TRBD1	TRBJ1-1	TGTGCCAGCAGCTCTCCCTCCGGGACAGGCACTTTGAACACTGAAGCTTTCTTT	CASSSPSGTGTLNTEAFF
TRBV6-4	TRBD2	TRBJ2-1	TGTGCCAGCAGCGAACCGGGACTAGGAGGCAATGAGCAGTTCTTC	CASSEPGLGGNEQFF
TRBV18	NA	TRBJ1-4	TGTGCCAGCTCACCGCCAGCAGGTACTAATGAAAAACTGTTTTTT	CASSPPAGTNEKLFF
TRBV10-3	NA	TRBJ2-5	TGTGCCATCAGTGAAATAGCTTCAGAGACCCAGTACTTC	CAISEIASETQYF
TRBV6-4	TRBD2	TRBJ2-3	TGTGCCAGCAGTGAGGGGACTAGCGGGGGCACAGATACGCAGTATTTT	CASSEGTSGGTDTQYF
TRBV5-6	NA	TRBJ1-2	TGTGCCAGCAGTAGAAGCAGAAACGGCGGTGACTTTAATGGCTACACCTTC	CASSRSRNGGDFNGYTF
TRBV2	TRBD1	TRBJ1-1	TGTGCCAGCAGTACCCAGGGGGCGAACACTGAAGCTTTCTTT	CASSTQGANTEAFF
TRBV6-5	NA	TRBJ2-1	TGTGCCAGCACCTTTACGGTTTCCAGGGAGCAGTTCTTC	CASTFTVSREQFF
TRBV6-6	TRBD1	TRBJ2-3	TGTGCCAGCAGAATATTTTCAGGGGGCCGGGGAGATACGCAGTATTTT	CASRIFSGGRGDTQYF
TRBV10-3	NA	TRBJ2-1	TGTGCCATCAGTGACGCAGTCGGCGGTGCAGAGCTCAATGAGCAGTTCTTC	CAISDAVGGAELNEQFF
TRBV18	TRBD1	TRBJ2-7	TGTGCCAGCTCACCCCGGGACAGGGAAGGCGAGCAGTACTTC	CASSPRDREGEQYF
TRBV14	NA	TRBJ1-4	TGTGCCAGCAGCCAATTTACGGTCGCCGAAAAACTGTTTTTT	CASSQFTVAEKLFF
TRBV6-5	TRBD1	TRBJ1-2	TGTGCCAGCAGTTCGGACAGGGGGAATGGCTACACCTTC	CASSSDRGNGYTF
TRBV4-3	TRBD1	TRBJ2-2	TGCGCCAGCAGCCAAGGGGGACAGGGGGCGAACACCGGGGAGCTGTTTTTT	CASSQGGQGANTGELFF
TRBV18	TRBD1	TRBJ1-5	TGTGCCAGCTCAGAAGGACAGGTGCAGCCCCAGCATTTT	CASSEGQVQPQHF
TRBV7-9	NA	TRBJ1-3	TGTGCCAGCAGCTTTCCTCCTGGAAACACCATATATTTT	CASSFPPGNTIYF
TRBV20-1	NA	TRBJ1-4	TGCAGTGCTATTACCCAGGAAAAACTGTTTTTT	CSAITQEKLFF
TRBV18	NA	TRBJ1-5	TGTGCCAGCTCACCATCGAGCAATCAGCCCCAGCATTTT	CASSPSSNQPQHF
TRBV5-6	TRBD1	TRBJ1-1	TGTGCCAGCAGCTCAAATACAGGGGCGGGAACTGAAGCTTTCTTT	CASSSNTGAGTEAFF
TRBV6-6	NA	TRBJ2-7	TGTGCCAGCTCTAGGGCGGGGGCATCCTACGAGCAGTACTTC	CASSRAGASYEQYF
TRBV6-6	NA	TRBJ2-3	TGTGCCAGCATTCGACAGGTTTCAGATACGCAGTATTTT	CASIRQVSDTQYF
TRBV10-1	NA	TRBJ1-3	TGCGCCAGCACTAACCGGGACTCTGGAAACACCATATATTTT	CASTNRDSGNTIYF
TRBV5-1	TRBD1	TRBJ1-6	TGCGCCAGCAGCTCGCTTGGGACAGGGAATTCACCCCTCCACTTT	CASSSLGTGNSPLHF